What follows describes a single T cell receptor beta chain. Antigen specificity is unknown. The entry originates in a study of cytomegalovirus exposure and HLA in healthy donors. The wider study: Unique TCR beta sequences numbering some 120 million came from around 180 million T cells in an earlier analysis.

60 Vbeta and 13 Jbeta primers were used in PCR. Sequenced by immunoSEQ multiplex PCR; TCRdb stores in-frame clones only, minus some. The data show roughly 200,000 clones, more than 75% seen once. The germline CDR1 and CDR2 sequences are SGHDN and FVKESK. The CDR3 length is 17 residues. Trimming stripped 4 bases from V and 0 bases from J, with 18 bases between. Study-wide points: The authors later found HLA-associated TCR beta chains more clonally expanded than equally common others. Specificity of three CMV-associated chains for CMV antigens was verified in vitro.

The specimen was PBMCs. The chain recombines TRBV14 with TRBJ1-1, with a weak D call TRBD1 (5 bases). This TCR was recovered from a woman aged 40 to 50 in good health and CMV-seronegative. This chain's CDR3 is CASSPWGRKGMNTEAFF. The CDR3 nucleotides read TGTGCCAGCAGCCCGTGGGGCAGAAAAGGGATGAACACTGAAGCTTTCTTT.